This is a list of T cell receptor beta chains from one sample in a study of CD8 T cells in ankylosing spondylitis. TCRdb passed the 5' RACE reads through MiXCR, listing each CDR3 protein once. The profile shows about 540,000 distinct CDR3 sequences, more than 9.5% of them singletons. Sequenced: blood, either unsorted or a sorted T cell fraction (not recorded which). The origin of the receptors is a male donor with ankylosing spondylitis. Each CDR3 is given with its conserved first and last residue. D genes are given only for firm matches. The listing skips clone size in some rows; elsewhere it reads once, few, many or a size class.

cdr3_nt	cdr3_aa	d_call	j_call	clone_size	v_call
TGTGCCACAGGGATTGGACTAGCGGGGGGAGGGTCCTACAATGAGCAGTTCTTC	CATGIGLAGGGSYNEQFF	TRBD2	TRBJ2-1	NA	TRBV5-4
TGTGCCACTTCCCCGTGGGGGCAGGACCAGCCCCAGCATTTT	CATSPWGQDQPQHF	NA	TRBJ1-5	few	TRBV24-1
TGCAGTGCCAGTCCAGGGGCCGGAAGGGATACGCAGTATTTT	CSASPGAGRDTQYF	NA	TRBJ2-3	NA	TRBV20-1
TGTGCCAGCAGCTTGACGGACAGGAACACCGGGGAGCTGTTTTTT	CASSLTDRNTGELFF	NA	TRBJ2-2	NA	TRBV7-9
TGTGCCAGCAGTTTAACCACTAGCATGGATACGCAGTATTTT	CASSLTTSMDTQYF	NA	TRBJ2-3	NA	TRBV12-3/TRBV12-4
TGCAGTGCGGGCGAAAACATTCAGTACTTC	CSAGENIQYF	NA	TRBJ2-4	NA	TRBV20-1
TGTGCCTGGAGTACCCCTTTGCGCATCACTGAAGCTTTCTTT	CAWSTPLRITEAFF	NA	TRBJ1-1	NA	TRBV30
TGTGCCAGCAGCCAAGAAGCGAACCCTAGCACAGATACGCAGTATTTT	CASSQEANPSTDTQYF	NA	TRBJ2-3	few	TRBV7-2
TGTGCCAGCAGCTTGGCCGCGACAGATCTTAGCAATCAGCCCCAGCATTTT	CASSLAATDLSNQPQHF	NA	TRBJ1-5	few	TRBV5-6
TGTGCCAGCAGCCCTAGTTGGCTAGCGGGAGAGAATGAGCAGTTCTTC	CASSPSWLAGENEQFF	TRBD2	TRBJ2-1	NA	TRBV11-3
TGTGCCAGCATGAACCAGCGGGAGTTTGCTGAGCAGTTCTTC	CASMNQREFAEQFF	TRBD2	TRBJ2-1	few	TRBV27
TGTGCCTGGAGGGCTCCCCAAGAGACCCAGTACTTC	CAWRAPQETQYF	NA	TRBJ2-5	NA	TRBV30
TGTGCCAGCAGCCAATCCGGACAGGGTCCCACATCAATCTTCTTT	CASSQSGQGPTSIFF	TRBD1	TRBJ1-1	NA	TRBV3-1
TGTGCCAGCAGTTTGGCAGGGGGTGACTATGGCTACACCTTC	CASSLAGGDYGYTF	TRBD1	TRBJ1-2	many	TRBV5-1
TGCAGCGTGATGGTAGGGGACACTGAAGCTTTCTTT	CSVMVGDTEAFF	NA	TRBJ1-1	NA	TRBV29-1
TGTGCCAGCACTGTTCCTAGAGGGGTGACCCAGTACTTC	CASTVPRGVTQYF	NA	TRBJ2-5	few	TRBV7-8
TGTGCCAGCAGTCAGCAAGCGGGAGGCTACAATGAGCAGTTCTTC	CASSQQAGGYNEQFF	TRBD2	TRBJ2-1	NA	TRBV6-1
TGCGCCAGCAGCTTACAATTGACAGGGAACACCGGGGAGCTGTTTTTT	CASSLQLTGNTGELFF	NA	TRBJ2-2	many	TRBV5-1